The clone carrying this T cell receptor beta chain came up many times. Preparation of the TCRbeta library was carried out with unique molecular identifiers. TCRdb analysed the PCR reads with MiXCR anew, one entry per CDR3 protein. Here the sample spans approximately 400,000 distinct CDR3 sequences, roughly a tenth being singletons. The V end was cut by 0 bases, the J end by 2 bases, with 13 bases between. The CDR3 sequence is 15 residues long. CDR1 and CDR2 (germline): DFQATT, SNEGSKA (reference sequence). The sample comes from a study of T-cell reconstitution after alpha-beta-depleted transplantation in children.

This specimen was PBMCs from the stem cell graft donor, taken from the stem cell graft. This receptor was taken from a human donor who donated a stem cell graft to a child with acute myeloid leukemia. The chain uses TRBV20-1 and TRBJ2-5, with a tentative D call TRBD1 (6 bases). The CDR3 sequence: CSARDWGRSQETQYF. The DNA for the CDR3 is TGCAGTGCTAGAGATTGGGGGCGCTCTCAAGAGACCCAGTACTTC.